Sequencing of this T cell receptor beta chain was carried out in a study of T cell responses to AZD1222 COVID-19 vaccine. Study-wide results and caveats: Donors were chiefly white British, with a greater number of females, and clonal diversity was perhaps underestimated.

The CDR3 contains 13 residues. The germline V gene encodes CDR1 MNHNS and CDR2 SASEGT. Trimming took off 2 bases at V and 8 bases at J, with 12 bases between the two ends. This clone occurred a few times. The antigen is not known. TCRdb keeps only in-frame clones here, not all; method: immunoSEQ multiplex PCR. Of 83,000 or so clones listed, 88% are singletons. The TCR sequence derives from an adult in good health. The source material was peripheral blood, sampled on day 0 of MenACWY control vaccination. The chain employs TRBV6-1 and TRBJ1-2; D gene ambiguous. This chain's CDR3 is CASSERGYGGYTF. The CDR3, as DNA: TGTGCCAGCAGTGAACGTGGGTATGGCGGCTACACCTTC.